A selection of T cell receptor beta chains follows, all from one sample in a study of cytomegalovirus exposure and HLA in healthy donors. Sequencing used immunoSEQ multiplex PCR; TCRdb keeps in-frame clones, though not all of them. The sample has over 75,000 clones, about 80% seen once. The sample taken for sequencing was PBMCs. All receptors come from a female donor in good health and CMV-seronegative. CDR3s include the opening cysteine and the closing phenylalanine or tryptophan. The D gene is left open where the match is weak. Clone sizes are given selectively: once, few, many, or a class where the clone is expanded.

TRBJ2-1 | NA | TRBV10-2 | NA | TGCGCCAGCAGTGAGTCGAAGGGACTCTCCTACAATGAGCAGTTCTTC | CASSESKGLSYNEQFF
TRBJ1-1 | NA | TRBV2 | NA | TGTGCCAGCAGTGACAGGGGTAACACTGAAGCTTTCTTT | CASSDRGNTEAFF
TRBJ1-1 | NA | TRBV5-6 | NA | TGTGCCAGCAGCTTGGCTGCGGGAGGCGCCACTGAAGCTTTCTTT | CASSLAAGGATEAFF
TRBJ2-3 | NA | TRBV28 | TRBD1 | TGTGCCAGCGGTACCCCCGGGACAGGCACAGATACGCAGTATTTT | CASGTPGTGTDTQYF
TRBJ2-2 | NA | TRBV2 | NA | TGTGCCAGCAGTCCGGACTGGATTCAGAACACCGGGGAGCTGTTTTTT | CASSPDWIQNTGELFF
TRBJ2-7 | NA | TRBV7-6 | TRBD2 | TGTGCCAGCAGCCCCTCGCTAGCGGCGGAAACCTACGAGCAGTACTTC | CASSPSLAAETYEQYF
TRBJ1-1 | once | TRBV11-2 | TRBD1 | TGTGCCAGCAGCTATGGACAGGGAGGTGAAGCTTTCTTT | CASSYGQGGEAFF
TRBJ2-1 | NA | TRBV18 | TRBD2 | TGTGCCAGCTCACCAACCCTAGCGGGAAATGAGCAGTTCTTC | CASSPTLAGNEQFF
TRBJ2-1 | NA | TRBV5-1 | TRBD2 | TGCGCCAGCAGGCAAGGCGGGAGCCAGTACAATGAGCAGTTCTTC | CASRQGGSQYNEQFF
TRBJ2-5 | NA | TRBV2 | TRBD2 | TGTGCCACCTCTCATAGCGGGAGACCAAAGAGGGAGACCCAGTACTTC | CATSHSGRPKRETQYF
TRBJ2-2 | NA | TRBV7-3 | NA | TGTGCCAGCAGCCCCGAGGGGGTCGGGGAGCTGTTTTTT | CASSPEGVGELFF
TRBJ2-2 | NA | TRBV5-1 | NA | TGCGCCAGCAGCCGATCGAGTGTTGTCGGCACCGGGGAGCTGTTTTTT | CASSRSSVVGTGELFF
TRBJ2-1 | NA | TRBV29-1 | TRBD2 | TGCAGCGGGAGTAGCGGGGGGGCCTCTGAGCAGTTCTTC | CSGSSGGASEQFF
TRBJ2-7 | once | TRBV15 | TRBD2 | TGTGCCACCAGCAGGTTGCGGGAGGGGGCGAGGTACGAGCAGTACTTC | CATSRLREGARYEQYF
TRBJ2-3 | NA | TRBV6-6 | TRBD2 | TGTGCCAGCAGTCTTAGCGGGGGGACCACAGATACGCAGTATTTT | CASSLSGGTTDTQYF
TRBJ2-7 | NA | TRBV2 | NA | TGTGCCAGCAGTGGGGGCTCAGGGGTGTTTCGGCTGTACTTC | CASSGGSGVFRLYF
TRBJ2-6 | NA | TRBV18 | TRBD1 | TGTGCCAGCTCAACACAGACAGGGGGGGGACTCTCTGGGGCCAACGTCCTGACTTTC | CASSTQTGGGLSGANVLTF
TRBJ1-1 | NA | TRBV29-1 | TRBD1 | TGCAGCGTAAGACAGGGATTGGGCACTGAAGCTTTCTTT | CSVRQGLGTEAFF
TRBJ1-3 | NA | TRBV4-1 | NA | TGCGCCAGCAGCCAAGAAGGGAGACACTACTCTGGAAACACCATATATTTT | CASSQEGRHYSGNTIYF
TRBJ2-7 | NA | TRBV15 | TRBD1 | TGTGCCACCAGCAGAGAGGGACAGGGGAGACACGAGCAGTACTTC | CATSREGQGRHEQYF
TRBJ2-1 | NA | TRBV27 | TRBD2 | TGTGCCAGCAGTTTATCAGCGAGCGGGAGGGGGTCCAATGAGCAGTTCTTC | CASSLSASGRGSNEQFF
TRBJ2-6 | once | TRBV11-2 | NA | TGTGCCAGCAGCTTTCGGGTTAGCTCTGGGGCCAACGTCCTGACTTTC | CASSFRVSSGANVLTF
TRBJ1-2 | NA | TRBV27 | NA | TGTGCCAGCAGACTAAGCGCAGGGTACTATGGCTACACCTTC | CASRLSAGYYGYTF
TRBJ2-7 | NA | TRBV19 | TRBD1 | TGTGCCAGTAGTCCCAGGACAGGGGGTTCCTACGAGCAGTACTTC | CASSPRTGGSYEQYF
TRBJ2-7 | NA | TRBV28 | NA | TGTGCCAGCAGCCTGAGTGGGGGCCCCTACGAGCAGTACTTC | CASSLSGGPYEQYF
TRBJ2-1 | once | TRBV6-5 | TRBD1 | TGTGCCAGCAGTTTTACCAACAGGGGTGGTGAGCAGTTCTTC | CASSFTNRGGEQFF
TRBJ2-2 | few | TRBV6-5 | NA | TGTGCCAGCAGTCCCCGGACAGACAACACCGGGGAGCTGTTTTTT | CASSPRTDNTGELFF
TRBJ2-4 | few | TRBV19 | NA | TGTGCCAGTAGTTCACGACCAGTCGGGAACATTCAGTACTTC | CASSSRPVGNIQYF
TRBJ2-3 | NA | TRBV1 | NA | TGCACCAGCAGCCAAAAGTTTTTAGTACGCTCGGGTACAGATACGCAGTATTTT | CTSSQKFLVRSGTDTQYF
TRBJ1-5 | NA | TRBV15 | NA | TGTGCCACCAGCAGAGATCAGTTGTTAAGCAATCAGCCCCAGCATTTT | CATSRDQLLSNQPQHF
TRBJ2-3 | NA | TRBV30 | NA | TGTGCCTGGGTCCGGGGCACAGATACGCAGTATTTT | CAWVRGTDTQYF
TRBJ2-7 | few | TRBV4-2 | TRBD1 | TGTGCCAGCAGCCAATCTCAGGGGGCCCCCTACGAGCAGTACTTC | CASSQSQGAPYEQYF
TRBJ2-2 | NA | TRBV5-4 | TRBD2 | TGTGCCAGCGGTACTAGCGGGGGTGCCGGGGAGCTGTTTTTT | CASGTSGGAGELFF
TRBJ2-3 | NA | TRBV2 | NA | TGTGCCAGCAGTGATGATCAGGGAGATACGCAGTATTTT | CASSDDQGDTQYF
TRBJ1-4 | NA | TRBV7-8 | TRBD1 | TGTGCCAGCAGCCCTGACAGGGGCTGGGAAAAACTGTTTTTT | CASSPDRGWEKLFF
TRBJ2-1 | NA | TRBV6-1 | NA | TGTGCCATAGCCTTCCTGAATGAGCAGTTCTTC | CAIAFLNEQFF
TRBJ2-1 | NA | TRBV5-8 | NA | TGTGCCAGCAGCTTTCGGGGGATAGGGCAGTTCTTC | CASSFRGIGQFF
TRBJ2-5 | NA | TRBV27 | TRBD1 | TGTGCCAGCAGTCCTTACGCCGGGACAGGACAAGAGACCCAGTACTTC | CASSPYAGTGQETQYF
TRBJ2-1 | NA | TRBV27 | NA | TGTGCCAGCAGTTTTATGCCCTACTCCTACAATGAGCAGTTCTTC | CASSFMPYSYNEQFF
TRBJ2-5 | NA | TRBV11-3 | TRBD1 | TGTGCCAGCAGCCAGAGACAGGGGAGCAAAGAGACCCAGTACTTC | CASSQRQGSKETQYF
TRBJ2-1 | NA | TRBV29-1 | TRBD2 | TGCAGCGTTGAATATCCCGGGACTAGCGTCAGCAATGAGCAGTTCTTC | CSVEYPGTSVSNEQFF
TRBJ1-2 | few | TRBV7-9 | TRBD1 | TGTGCCAGCAGCCCCTGGGACAGGGGGAACTATGGCTACACCTTC | CASSPWDRGNYGYTF
TRBJ2-3 | NA | TRBV2 | TRBD2 | TGTGCCAGCAGTGAAGCGCGACTAGCTAGCACAGATACGCAGTATTTT | CASSEARLASTDTQYF
TRBJ2-1 | NA | TRBV6-7 | NA | TGTGCCAGCAGTGAACAGGAGAGCTCCTACAATGAGCAGTTCTTC | CASSEQESSYNEQFF
TRBJ2-7 | once | TRBV7-2 | TRBD2 | TGTGCCAGCAGCCCAAATTGGGCGGGAGCCCACGAGCAGTACTTC | CASSPNWAGAHEQYF
TRBJ1-4 | NA | TRBV6-6 | TRBD1 | TGTGCCACGTTACAGGGGGCGGGAGAAAAACTGTTTTTT | CATLQGAGEKLFF